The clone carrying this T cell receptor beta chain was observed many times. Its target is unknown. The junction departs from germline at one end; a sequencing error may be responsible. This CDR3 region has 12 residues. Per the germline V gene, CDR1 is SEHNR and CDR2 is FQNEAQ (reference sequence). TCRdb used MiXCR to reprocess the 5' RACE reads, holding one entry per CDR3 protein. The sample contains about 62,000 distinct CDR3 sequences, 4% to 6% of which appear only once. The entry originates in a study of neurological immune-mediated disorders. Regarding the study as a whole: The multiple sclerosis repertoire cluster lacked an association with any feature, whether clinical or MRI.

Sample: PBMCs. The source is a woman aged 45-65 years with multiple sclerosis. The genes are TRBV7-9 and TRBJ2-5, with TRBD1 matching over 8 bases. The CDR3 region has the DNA TGTGCCAGCAGCTTGACAGGGGAGTACCTTGACTTC. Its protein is CASSLTGEYLDF.